Below are 8 T cell receptor beta chains sequenced from a single sample in a study of cytomegalovirus exposure and HLA in healthy donors. Amplification used 60 Vbeta primers and 13 Jbeta primers. Measured with immunoSEQ multiplex PCR; TCRdb has only the in-frame clones, and not every one. This sample has some 150,000 clones, with 82% found just once. The specimen sequenced was PBMCs. Receptors originate from a woman aged 45-59 years in good health and CMV-seropositive.

The rearrangement links TRBV19 to TRBJ1-2, with TRBD1 matching 8 bases. V trimming: 3 bases; J trimming: 2 bases; junction bases outside the gene matches: 5. The CDR3 sequence is 15 residues long. CDR1 and CDR2 from the germline V gene are LNHDA and SQIVND (reference sequence). CDR3 nucleotide sequence: TGTGCCAGTAGTATTTTGGGGACAGGCAACTATGGCTACACCTTC. Its protein product is CASSILGTGNYGYTF.

V gene TRBV4-3 combines with J gene TRBJ2-2; 14 bases line up with TRBD2. This CDR3 has 17 amino acids. The germline CDR1 and CDR2 sequences are LGHNA and YSLEER. V was clipped by 3 bases and J by 8 bases; unmatched bases: 8. CDR3 bases: TGCGCCAGCAGCCAGACTAGCGGGGGGGCCTTTATAGGGGAGCTGTTTTTT. The encoded protein is CASSQTSGGAFIGELFF.

The chain employs TRBV9 and TRBJ2-1, with D possibly matching TRBD2 (6 bases). This CDR3 is built from 14 residues. Germline V gene sequence: CDR1 SGDLS, CDR2 YYNGEE. Trimming shortened V by 0 bases and J by 5 bases, and 9 bases separated the two germline ends. The CDR3 nucleotides read TGTGCCAGCAGCGTAGAAGCGGGCAACAATGAGCAGTTCTTC. This translates into CASSVEAGNNEQFF.

V usage is TRBV9 and J usage is TRBJ2-1; 9 positions match TRBD1. The CDR3 has 15 residues. Germline CDR1 is SGDLS and CDR2 is YYNGEE. V was pared by 0 bases and J by 9 bases, with 7 bases of the junction left unmatched. CDR3 sequence (DNA): TGTGCCAGCAGCGTAGAGGGGACAGGGTCGGGTGAGCAGTTCTTC. It codes for CASSVEGTGSGEQFF.

The chain combines TRBV25-1 with TRBJ2-3, with D possibly TRBD1 on 5 matching bases. V lost 4 bases and J lost 5, with 16 bases in between. This CDR3 spans 15 amino acids. CDR1 and CDR2 from the germline V gene are MGHDK and SYGVNS. CDR3 sequence (DNA): TGTGCCAGCAGTGCCCCGCATAGGGGCCTAGATACGCAGTATTTT. As protein: CASSAPHRGLDTQYF.

The V call is TRBV9, the J call TRBJ2-7, with 7 bases fitting TRBD1. From germline, CDR1 is SGDLS and CDR2 YYNGEE. J lost 4 bases, V lost 0 bases, and 10 bases had no gene match. The CDR3 loop spans 16 amino acids. This CDR3 is CASSVGKGRGPYEQYF. DNA of the CDR3: TGTGCCAGCAGCGTAGGTAAAGGAAGGGGGCCTTACGAGCAGTACTTC.

This clone was detected a few times. The genes are TRBV28 and TRBJ1-4, with TRBD1 as a possible D gene (6 bases). V was cut by 6 bases and J by 5 bases, with 13 bases left in between. This CDR3 is 14 amino acids long. Germline CDR1 reads MDHEN; CDR2 reads SYDVKM. The CDR3 nucleotides read TGTGCCAGCAGCCCAGGGGCCAGAAATGAAAAACTGTTTTTT. Its protein product is CASSPGARNEKLFF.

CDR3 protein: CASSILDGTGELFF. The CDR3 DNA reads TGTGCCAGTAGTATCCTAGACGGAACCGGGGAGCTGTTTTTT. The rearrangement uses TRBV19 and TRBJ2-2; no clear D. CDR1 and CDR2 (germline): LNHDA, SQIVND (reference sequence). The CDR3 sequence is 14 residues long. V lost 3 bases and J 5 bases, leaving 10 bases between the germline ends. The complete variable domain, with remaining parts taken from reference TRBV19 and TRBJ2-2, reads DGGITQSPKYLFRKEGQNVTLSCEQNLNHDAMYWYRQDPGQGLRLIYYSQIVNDFQKGDIAEGYSVSREKKESFPLTVTSAQKNPTAFYLCASSILDGTGELFFGEGSRLTVL.